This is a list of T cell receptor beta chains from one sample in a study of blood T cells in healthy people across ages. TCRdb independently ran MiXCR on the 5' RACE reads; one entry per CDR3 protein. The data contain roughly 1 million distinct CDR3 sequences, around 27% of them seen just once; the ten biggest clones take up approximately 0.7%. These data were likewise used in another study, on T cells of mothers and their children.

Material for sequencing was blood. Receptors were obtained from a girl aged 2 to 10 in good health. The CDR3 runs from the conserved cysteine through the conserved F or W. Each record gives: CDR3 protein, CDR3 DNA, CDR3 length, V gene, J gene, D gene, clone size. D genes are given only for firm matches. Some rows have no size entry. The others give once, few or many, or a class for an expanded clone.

CASRTPGGGTDTQYF	TGTGCCAGCAGGACCCCAGGGGGAGGCACAGATACGCAGTATTTT	15	TRBV12-3/TRBV12-4	TRBJ2-3	TRBD1	-
CASSRQASEKLFF	TGTGCCAGCAGCCGACAAGCCTCAGAAAAACTGTTCTTT	13	TRBV14	TRBJ1-4	-	-
CASSYRTGGVYEQYF	TGTGCCAGCAGTTACCGGACAGGTGGAGTCTACGAGCAGTACTTC	15	TRBV6-2/TRBV6-3	TRBJ2-7	TRBD1	-
CASSLGGGANEQFF	TGTGCCAGCTCACTGGGCGGGGGGGCCAATGAGCAGTTCTTC	14	TRBV18	TRBJ2-1	TRBD2	-
CSVLVPVNEQYF	TGCAGCGTGTTGGTCCCAGTTAACGAGCAGTACTTC	12	TRBV29-1	TRBJ2-7	-	-
CASGGTGGEQFF	TGTGCCAGCGGGGGGACAGGGGGTGAGCAGTTCTTC	12	TRBV7-9	TRBJ2-1	TRBD1	-
CASSLFLDGEDTQYF	TGCGCCAGCAGCTTGTTCCTGGACGGGGAGGATACGCAGTATTTT	15	TRBV5-1	TRBJ2-3	-	-
CAADRSGQGLYGYTF	TGTGCCGCAGATCGCTCCGGACAGGGTCTTTATGGCTACACCTTC	15	TRBV10-3	TRBJ1-2	TRBD1	-
CASRVGVWSDQPQHF	TGTGCCAGCAGAGTCGGGGTGTGGAGCGATCAGCCCCAGCATTTT	15	TRBV6-6	TRBJ1-5	-	few
CASSFFGGGDADTQYF	TGTGCCAGCAGTTTTTTCGGCGGGGGGGACGCAGATACGCAGTATTTT	16	TRBV12-3/TRBV12-4	TRBJ2-3	TRBD2	few
CASSLAAGAYEQYF	TGTGCCAGCAGTTTAGCCGCAGGAGCCTACGAGCAGTACTTC	14	TRBV12-3/TRBV12-4	TRBJ2-7	-	few
CASSETRGQRAHEAFF	TGTGCCAGCAGCGAAACCAGGGGACAGAGGGCCCATGAAGCTTTCTTT	16	TRBV21-1	TRBJ1-1	-	-
CASSQEQATNTGELFF	TGTGCCAGCAGCCAAGAACAGGCAACGAACACCGGGGAGCTGTTTTTT	16	TRBV3-1	TRBJ2-2	-	-
CASRLDRANAEAFF	TGTGCCAGCAGACTTGACAGGGCTAACGCTGAAGCTTTCTTT	14	TRBV6-1	TRBJ1-1	TRBD1	-
CASSRSGKRGPQHF	TGTGCCAGCAGTCGCTCCGGGAAACGGGGGCCCCAGCATTTT	14	TRBV6-5	TRBJ1-5	-	few
CASSVERRETQYF	TGTGCCAGCAGCGTGGAACGAAGGGAGACCCAGTACTTC	13	TRBV7-3	TRBJ2-5	-	few
CASSFPLTRDVETQYF	TGTGCCAGCAGTTTTCCCCTAACCCGGGACGTAGAGACCCAGTACTTC	16	TRBV27	TRBJ2-5	-	-
CASSLAGLEETQYF	TGTGCCAGCTCACTAGCCGGCCTTGAAGAGACCCAGTACTTC	14	TRBV18	TRBJ2-5	-	many
CSANSASGRSSEQYF	TGCAGTGCTAATTCAGCTAGCGGGAGATCCTCCGAGCAGTACTTC	15	TRBV20-1	TRBJ2-7	TRBD2	once
CSASQENSYEQYF	TGCAGTGCTTCTCAGGAGAACTCCTACGAGCAGTACTTC	13	TRBV20-1	TRBJ2-7	-	few
CASSSGTGYSPLHF	TGTGCCAGCAGTTCCGGGACAGGGTATTCACCCCTCCACTTT	14	TRBV28	TRBJ1-6	TRBD1	few
CASSFSRVGTEAFF	TGTGCCAGCAGTTTCAGCAGGGTGGGCACTGAAGCTTTCTTT	14	TRBV12-3/TRBV12-4	TRBJ1-1	-	-
CASGTATADRGHEQYF	TGCGCCAGCGGGACCGCGACAGCGGACAGGGGCCACGAGCAGTACTTC	16	TRBV5-1	TRBJ2-7	TRBD1	-
CASSQEGKPTDTQYF	TGTGCCAGCAGCCAAGAGGGAAAGCCCACAGATACGCAGTATTTT	15	TRBV3-1	TRBJ2-3	-	few
CATQGGETQYF	TGTGCCACCCAGGGGGGCGAGACCCAGTACTTC	11	TRBV6-6	TRBJ2-5	-	few
CASSPRLSGMNTEAFF	TGTGCCAGCTCACCACGGTTATCCGGCATGAACACTGAAGCTTTCTTT	16	TRBV18	TRBJ1-1	-	-
CASSQDYNSPLHF	TGCGCCAGCAGCCAAGACTATAATTCACCCCTCCACTTT	13	TRBV4-3	TRBJ1-6	-	few
CASSQDGGIQETQYF	TGCGCCAGCAGCCAAGACGGGGGGATACAAGAGACCCAGTACTTC	15	TRBV4-1	TRBJ2-5	TRBD2	few
CASSTLDVFSEAFF	TGTGCCAGCAGTACTCTGGACGTTTTCTCTGAAGCTTTCTTT	14	TRBV12-3/TRBV12-4	TRBJ1-1	-	-
CSVGTTPYNEQFF	TGCAGCGTGGGGACTACCCCCTACAATGAGCAGTTCTTC	13	TRBV29-1	TRBJ2-1	TRBD2	few
CSARVRSGRAWGYNEQFF	TGCAGTGCTAGAGTGCGAAGCGGGAGGGCCTGGGGGTACAATGAGCAGTTCTTC	18	TRBV20-1	TRBJ2-1	TRBD2	-
CSGDREESYGYTF	TGCAGCGGAGACAGGGAAGAAAGCTATGGCTACACCTTC	13	TRBV29-1	TRBJ1-2	TRBD1	-
CASSGLTGRSRETQYF	TGTGCCAGCAGCGGTCTAACGGGACGCAGCAGAGAGACCCAGTACTTC	16	TRBV9	TRBJ2-5	-	-
CSARRDRRGIGSYEQYF	TGCAGTGCTAGGAGGGACAGGCGAGGTATTGGCTCCTACGAGCAGTACTTC	17	TRBV20-1	TRBJ2-7	TRBD1	-
CASSVELESYEQYF	TGTGCCAGCAGCGTAGAACTCGAGTCCTACGAGCAGTACTTC	14	TRBV9	TRBJ2-7	-	few
CATTRTSGGTETQYF	TGTGCCACCACAAGGACTAGCGGGGGGACAGAGACCCAGTACTTC	15	TRBV6-5	TRBJ2-5	TRBD2	once